These T cell receptor beta chains were read from a single sample in a study of T cells after yellow fever vaccination. TCRdb fed the 5' RACE reads into MiXCR, producing one record per CDR3 protein. The sample has 100,000 to 150,000 distinct CDR3 sequences, under 8.5% seen once. The specimen comprised CD4+ T cells sorted from PBMCs, sampled about 10 days after the first yellow fever vaccination. The source of these receptors is a man aged 18 to 35 who received the YFV17D yellow fever vaccine. CDR3s include the opening cysteine and the closing phenylalanine or tryptophan. Fields, in order: clone size, J gene, V gene, D gene, CDR3 DNA, CDR3 protein. A D gene is named only where the DNA matches it firmly. Clone sizes are given selectively: once, few, many, or a class where the clone is expanded.

clone size: NA
J gene: TRBJ1-4
V gene: TRBV27
D gene: NA
CDR3 DNA: TGTGCCAGCAGTTTCTCTTCAGGGATTGCAACTAATGAAAAACTGTTTTTT
CDR3 protein: CASSFSSGIATNEKLFF

clone size: many
J gene: TRBJ2-7
V gene: TRBV6-6
D gene: NA
CDR3 DNA: TGTGCCAGCAGCCGAGACAGCAAGTACGAGCAGTACTTC
CDR3 protein: CASSRDSKYEQYF

clone size: many
J gene: TRBJ1-1
V gene: TRBV7-9
D gene: TRBD1
CDR3 DNA: TGTGCCAGCAGCCGGGCCTCATCCGGGACAGGGAACACTGAAGCTTTCTTT
CDR3 protein: CASSRASSGTGNTEAFF

clone size: many
J gene: TRBJ1-1
V gene: TRBV5-1
D gene: NA
CDR3 DNA: TGCGCCAGCAGCCTACTTGGACACATGGATACTGAAGCTTTCTTT
CDR3 protein: CASSLLGHMDTEAFF

clone size: many
J gene: TRBJ1-4
V gene: TRBV15
D gene: NA
CDR3 DNA: TGTGCCACCAGCAGAGATTCAGGGTGGGATGAAAAACTGTTTTTT
CDR3 protein: CATSRDSGWDEKLFF

clone size: many
J gene: TRBJ1-4
V gene: TRBV4-2
D gene: TRBD1
CDR3 DNA: TGTGCCAGCAGCCCCTCGCCCGGGACAGGCCTAAATGAAAAACTGTTTTTT
CDR3 protein: CASSPSPGTGLNEKLFF

clone size: NA
J gene: TRBJ2-2
V gene: TRBV5-4
D gene: NA
CDR3 DNA: TGTGCCAGCAGTCCGATCGGGGCGGGGGCCCAAAACACCGGGGAGCTGTTTTTT
CDR3 protein: CASSPIGAGAQNTGELFF

clone size: many
J gene: TRBJ2-5
V gene: TRBV28
D gene: NA
CDR3 DNA: TGTGCCAGCAGGGGAAGGGGGAGATGGGAGACCCAGTACTTC
CDR3 protein: CASRGRGRWETQYF

clone size: NA
J gene: TRBJ2-6
V gene: TRBV7-9
D gene: NA
CDR3 DNA: TGTGCCAGCAGCTTCTGGCTCTCTGGGGCCAACGTCCTGACTTTC
CDR3 protein: CASSFWLSGANVLTF

clone size: many
J gene: TRBJ2-5
V gene: TRBV14
D gene: NA
CDR3 DNA: TGTGCCAGCGGACCTACTCGCGAGGGGACCCAGTACTTC
CDR3 protein: CASGPTREGTQYF

clone size: few
J gene: TRBJ2-3
V gene: TRBV20-1
D gene: TRBD2
CDR3 DNA: TGCAGTGCTAGAGCTAGCGGGGGGGCGGATACGCAGTATTTT
CDR3 protein: CSARASGGADTQYF

clone size: many
J gene: TRBJ1-2
V gene: TRBV4-3
D gene: TRBD1
CDR3 DNA: TGCGCCAGCAGCCAAGATCACTGGGACAGAACCTGGGGCTACACCTTC
CDR3 protein: CASSQDHWDRTWGYTF

clone size: NA
J gene: TRBJ2-5
V gene: TRBV5-4
D gene: NA
CDR3 DNA: TGTTCCAGCAGCTTGGCCCTAGGGGGGGGTGCCCAAGAGACCCAGTACTTC
CDR3 protein: CSSSLALGGGAQETQYF

clone size: many
J gene: TRBJ1-6
V gene: TRBV25-1
D gene: NA
CDR3 DNA: TGTGCCAGCAGTGGGGATTATTCACCCCTCCACTTT
CDR3 protein: CASSGDYSPLHF

clone size: many
J gene: TRBJ2-3
V gene: TRBV7-2
D gene: NA
CDR3 DNA: TGTGCCAGCAGCTTAGCGAGTGTACGAGATACGCAGTATTTT
CDR3 protein: CASSLASVRDTQYF

clone size: many
J gene: TRBJ1-6
V gene: TRBV7-2
D gene: NA
CDR3 DNA: TGTGCCAGCAGCCCAGGGGTAGTCAGGGGTAATTCACCCCTCCACTTT
CDR3 protein: CASSPGVVRGNSPLHF

clone size: many
J gene: TRBJ1-2
V gene: TRBV5-1
D gene: NA
CDR3 DNA: TGCGCCAGCAGCCAACAGGGAAATGGCTACACCTTC
CDR3 protein: CASSQQGNGYTF

clone size: many
J gene: TRBJ2-1
V gene: TRBV9
D gene: TRBD2
CDR3 DNA: TGTGCCAGCAGCGTCTCAGCGGGGATACTCTACAATGAGCAGTTCTTC
CDR3 protein: CASSVSAGILYNEQFF

clone size: NA
J gene: TRBJ2-5
V gene: TRBV11-2
D gene: TRBD2
CDR3 DNA: TGTGCCAGCAGCTTAGGGGCGGGGGGACCAGAGACCCAGTACTTC
CDR3 protein: CASSLGAGGPETQYF

clone size: many
J gene: TRBJ2-3
V gene: TRBV14
D gene: NA
CDR3 DNA: TGTGCCAGCAGCCCGTGGGGGGGCAGTTCAGATACGCAGTATTTT
CDR3 protein: CASSPWGGSSDTQYF

clone size: many
J gene: TRBJ1-6
V gene: TRBV7-9
D gene: TRBD1
CDR3 DNA: TGTGCCAGCAGCGCTTCACAGGGGGTAGGATCACCCCTCCACTTT
CDR3 protein: CASSASQGVGSPLHF

clone size: many
J gene: TRBJ2-1
V gene: TRBV7-2
D gene: NA
CDR3 DNA: TGTGCCACCACCCCCTGGGGAAGCTCCTACAATGAGCAGTTCTTC
CDR3 protein: CATTPWGSSYNEQFF

clone size: many
J gene: TRBJ2-5
V gene: TRBV3-1
D gene: TRBD2
CDR3 DNA: TGTGCCAGCAGCCCCGGACTAGCGGGGGAAGAGACCCAGTACTTC
CDR3 protein: CASSPGLAGEETQYF

clone size: NA
J gene: TRBJ2-3
V gene: TRBV7-6
D gene: NA
CDR3 DNA: TGTGCCAGCACCTCACCCCCCACAGATACGCAGTATTTT
CDR3 protein: CASTSPPTDTQYF

clone size: many
J gene: TRBJ2-2
V gene: TRBV14
D gene: NA
CDR3 DNA: TGTGCCAGCAGCCCGAGAGGGGTAGCGGTCTACAGAGGGGAGCTGTTTTTT
CDR3 protein: CASSPRGVAVYRGELFF

clone size: many
J gene: TRBJ1-5
V gene: TRBV12-3/TRBV12-4
D gene: NA
CDR3 DNA: TGTGCCAGCGGAATCCGGGAAGCTTGGCAGCCCCAGCATTTT
CDR3 protein: CASGIREAWQPQHF

clone size: many
J gene: TRBJ2-2
V gene: TRBV6-5
D gene: TRBD1
CDR3 DNA: TGTGCCAGCAGTTACCGGGGGACAGGGGGCGGGGAGCTGTTTTTT
CDR3 protein: CASSYRGTGGGELFF

clone size: many
J gene: TRBJ2-3
V gene: TRBV5-1
D gene: NA
CDR3 DNA: TGCGCCAGCAGCCCACGGGGATCCAGGTCCTCATTCGATACGCAGTATTTT
CDR3 protein: CASSPRGSRSSFDTQYF

clone size: many
J gene: TRBJ2-1
V gene: TRBV30
D gene: NA
CDR3 DNA: TGTGCCTGGAGTGCCCTAGCCTCCTCCTACAATGAGCAGTTCTTC
CDR3 protein: CAWSALASSYNEQFF

clone size: many
J gene: TRBJ2-4
V gene: TRBV4-3
D gene: NA
CDR3 DNA: TGCGCCAGCAGCCAAGAGGGCAGGGGTCGGATTCAGTACTTC
CDR3 protein: CASSQEGRGRIQYF

clone size: many
J gene: TRBJ1-4
V gene: TRBV11-2
D gene: NA
CDR3 DNA: TGTGCCAGCAGCCCGGACCGCGGCGGGGAAAAACTGTTTTTT
CDR3 protein: CASSPDRGGEKLFF

clone size: NA
J gene: TRBJ2-5
V gene: TRBV4-1
D gene: NA
CDR3 DNA: TGCGCCAGAAGCCTAGGGCCTCAAGAGACCCAGTACTTC
CDR3 protein: CARSLGPQETQYF

clone size: many
J gene: TRBJ2-7
V gene: TRBV7-6
D gene: NA
CDR3 DNA: TGTGCCAGCAGCTCATCTCTCTACGAGCAGTACTTC
CDR3 protein: CASSSSLYEQYF

clone size: many
J gene: TRBJ2-5
V gene: TRBV5-1
D gene: TRBD2
CDR3 DNA: TGCGCCAGCAGCCGCGGGACTAGCGGTGGGACCCAGTACTTC
CDR3 protein: CASSRGTSGGTQYF

clone size: many
J gene: TRBJ2-2
V gene: TRBV10-3
D gene: NA
CDR3 DNA: TGTGCCATCAGTGAGGTCAGGGTACTCTCCACCGGGGAGCTGTTTTTT
CDR3 protein: CAISEVRVLSTGELFF

clone size: NA
J gene: TRBJ2-5
V gene: TRBV18
D gene: NA
CDR3 DNA: TGTGCCAGCTCACCACGGGGGCAAGAGACCCAGTACTTC
CDR3 protein: CASSPRGQETQYF

clone size: many
J gene: TRBJ2-2
V gene: TRBV5-1
D gene: TRBD1
CDR3 DNA: TGCGCCAGCAGCTCACAGGGGGCCGGGGAGCTGTTTTTT
CDR3 protein: CASSSQGAGELFF

clone size: many
J gene: TRBJ2-3
V gene: TRBV4-1
D gene: NA
CDR3 DNA: TGCGCCAGCAGCCCTCGGGAAGGACCAGATACGCAGTATTTT
CDR3 protein: CASSPREGPDTQYF

clone size: NA
J gene: TRBJ1-4
V gene: TRBV5-4
D gene: NA
CDR3 DNA: TGTGCCAGCAGCTTGGCGCAGGGGAATGAAAAACTGTTTTTT
CDR3 protein: CASSLAQGNEKLFF

clone size: many
J gene: TRBJ1-5
V gene: TRBV15
D gene: NA
CDR3 DNA: TGTGCCACCAGCAGAGATGAGGGGCAGCCCCAGCATTTT
CDR3 protein: CATSRDEGQPQHF

clone size: many
J gene: TRBJ1-5
V gene: TRBV28
D gene: NA
CDR3 DNA: TGTGCCAGCAGGTACGGAGGCGACAATCAGCCCCAGCATTTT
CDR3 protein: CASRYGGDNQPQHF

clone size: many
J gene: TRBJ1-1
V gene: TRBV5-1
D gene: NA
CDR3 DNA: TGCGCCAGCAGCGCGGGGAACACTGAAGCTTTCTTT
CDR3 protein: CASSAGNTEAFF